The source of this TCR beta chain is a study of CD8 T cells in Susac syndrome. The recently defined diagnostic criteria for definite or probable disease were met by the Susac syndrome patients. Study observations and caveats: Clonal expansion was not observed in the Susac syndrome CD4+ T cell repertoires.

Note on this clonotype: Its antigen is unidentified.

The RNA, about 0.5 to 1 ug, was put through reverse transcription using random hexamers. TCR beta CDR3 was amplified by immunoSEQ multiplex PCR. This amplification extended across 54 Vbeta and 13 Jbeta segments. TCRdb itself ran the immunoSEQ multiplex PCR reads through MiXCR, one entry per CDR3 protein. The table shows about 94,000 distinct CDR3 sequences, with just under 95% occurring only once. Sequenced material: CD4+ T cells from PBMCs. The receptor's source is a human donor with Susac syndrome.

In DNA, the CDR3 is TGTGCCAGCAGTTCCCTGTGGGGACCAAGGGGAATCTCCTACGAGCAGTACTTC. Encoded protein: CASSSLWGPRGISYEQYF. V usage is TRBV6-5 and J usage is TRBJ2-7, with D perhaps given as TRBD1 or TRBD2 (5 bases each). V was pared by 4 bases and J by 0 bases, with 22 bases between. This CDR3 contains 18 residues. Germline CDR1 is MNHEY and CDR2 is SVGAGI.